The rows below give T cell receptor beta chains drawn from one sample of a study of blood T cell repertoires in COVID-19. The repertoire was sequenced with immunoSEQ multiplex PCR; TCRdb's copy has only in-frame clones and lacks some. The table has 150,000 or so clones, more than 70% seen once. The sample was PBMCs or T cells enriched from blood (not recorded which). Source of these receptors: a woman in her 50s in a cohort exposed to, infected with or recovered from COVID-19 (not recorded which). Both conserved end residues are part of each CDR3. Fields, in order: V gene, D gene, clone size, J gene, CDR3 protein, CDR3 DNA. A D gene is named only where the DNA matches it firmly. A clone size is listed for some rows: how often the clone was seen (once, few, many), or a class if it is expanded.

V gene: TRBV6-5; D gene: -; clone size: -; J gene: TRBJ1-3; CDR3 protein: CASTSGTGNTIYF; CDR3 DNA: TGTGCCAGCACCTCAGGGACAGGAAACACCATATATTTT
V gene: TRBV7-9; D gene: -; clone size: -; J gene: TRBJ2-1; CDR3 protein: CASREDEYNEQFF; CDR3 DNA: TGTGCCAGCAGGGAGGACGAGTACAATGAGCAGTTCTTC
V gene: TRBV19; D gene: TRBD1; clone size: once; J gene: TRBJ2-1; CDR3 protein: CASNPDRKGHEQFF; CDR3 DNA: TGTGCCAGTAACCCGGACAGGAAAGGGCATGAGCAGTTCTTC
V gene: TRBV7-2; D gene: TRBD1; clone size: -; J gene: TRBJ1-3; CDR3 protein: CASSLAGQGGNTIYF; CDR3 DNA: TGTGCCAGCAGCTTAGCCGGACAGGGTGGAAACACCATATATTTT
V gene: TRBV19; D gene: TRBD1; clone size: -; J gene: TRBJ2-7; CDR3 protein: CASSIFGQVPSYEQYF; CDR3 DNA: TGTGCCAGTAGTATATTCGGACAGGTCCCCTCCTACGAGCAGTACTTC
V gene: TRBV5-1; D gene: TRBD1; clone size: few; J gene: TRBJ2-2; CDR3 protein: CASNPQGNLNTGELFF; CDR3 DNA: TGCGCCAGCAACCCACAGGGGAACCTGAACACCGGGGAGCTGTTTTTT
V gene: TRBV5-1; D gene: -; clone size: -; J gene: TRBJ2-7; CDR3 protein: CASSPGTEGYEQYF; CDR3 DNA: TGCGCCAGCAGCCCTGGGACGGAGGGCTACGAGCAGTACTTC
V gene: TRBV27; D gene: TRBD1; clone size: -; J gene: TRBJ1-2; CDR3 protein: CASSPKLTGGANYGYTF; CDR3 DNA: TGTGCCAGCAGTCCAAAATTGACAGGGGGCGCAAACTATGGCTACACCTTC
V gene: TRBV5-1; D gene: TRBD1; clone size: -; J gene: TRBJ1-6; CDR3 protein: CASSPQGQGSSNSPLHF; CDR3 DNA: TGCGCCAGCAGCCCACAGGGACAGGGATCGTCTAATTCACCCCTCCACTTT
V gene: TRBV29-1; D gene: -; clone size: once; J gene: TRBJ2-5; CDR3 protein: CSVVQGQETQYF; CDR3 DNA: TGCAGCGTTGTACAGGGCCAAGAGACCCAGTACTTC
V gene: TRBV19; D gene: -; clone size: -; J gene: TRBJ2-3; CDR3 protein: CASSSFVTQVDTQYF; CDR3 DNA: TGTGCCAGTAGTAGTTTCGTAACACAGGTAGATACGCAGTATTTT
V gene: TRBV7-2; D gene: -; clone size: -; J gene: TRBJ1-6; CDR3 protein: CASSYPGETNSPLHF; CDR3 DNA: TGTGCCAGCAGCTACCCCGGGGAGACAAATTCACCCCTCCACTTT
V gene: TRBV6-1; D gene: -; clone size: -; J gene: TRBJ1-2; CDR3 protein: CASSELQDGYTF; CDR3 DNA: TGTGCCAGCAGTGAACTGCAGGATGGCTACACCTTC
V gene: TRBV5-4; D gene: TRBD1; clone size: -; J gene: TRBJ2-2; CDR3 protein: CASSPGQSAPGELFF; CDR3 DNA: TGTGCCAGCAGCCCGGGACAGTCCGCCCCCGGGGAGCTGTTTTTT
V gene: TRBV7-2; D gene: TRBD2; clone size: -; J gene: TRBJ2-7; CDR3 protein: CASSSIGGGSGRSDYEQYF; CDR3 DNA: TGTGCCAGCAGCTCGATAGGCGGGGGGAGCGGGAGAAGTGATTACGAGCAGTACTTC
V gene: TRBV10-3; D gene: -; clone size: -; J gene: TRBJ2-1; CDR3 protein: CAISEPQEGQDEQFF; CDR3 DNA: TGTGCCATCAGTGAGCCCCAGGAGGGCCAGGATGAGCAGTTCTTC
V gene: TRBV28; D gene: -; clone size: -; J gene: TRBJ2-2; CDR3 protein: CASSRLGTGELFF; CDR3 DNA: TGTGCCAGCAGTCGCCTCGGGACCGGGGAGCTGTTTTTT
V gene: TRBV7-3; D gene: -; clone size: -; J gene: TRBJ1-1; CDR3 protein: CASSPASTGGDLLNMNTEAFF; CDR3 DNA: TGTGCCAGCAGCCCCGCCTCGACTGGAGGCGACCTGCTAAATATGAACACTGAAGCTTTCTTT
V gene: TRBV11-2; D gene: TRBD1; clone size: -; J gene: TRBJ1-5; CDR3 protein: CASSLGTGIDNQPQHF; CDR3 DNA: TGTGCCAGCAGCCTCGGGACAGGTATAGACAATCAGCCCCAGCATTTT
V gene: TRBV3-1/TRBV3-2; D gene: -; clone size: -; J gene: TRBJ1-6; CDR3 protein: CASSRDYNSPLHF; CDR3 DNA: TGTGCCAGCAGCAGAGACTATAATTCACCCCTCCACTTT
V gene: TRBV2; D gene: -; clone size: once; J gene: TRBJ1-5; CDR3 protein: CASSGLRGNQPQHF; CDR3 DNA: TGTGCCAGCAGTGGCCTCCGAGGGAATCAGCCCCAGCATTTT
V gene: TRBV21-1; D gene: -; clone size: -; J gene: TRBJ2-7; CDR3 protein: CASSSQKDSYYEQYF; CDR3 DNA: TGTGCCAGCAGCTCCCAGAAGGACAGCTACTACGAGCAGTACTTC
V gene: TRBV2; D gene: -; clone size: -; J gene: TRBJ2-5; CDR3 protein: CASREETVFQETQYF; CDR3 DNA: TGTGCCAGCAGGGAAGAGACAGTATTCCAAGAGACCCAGTACTTC
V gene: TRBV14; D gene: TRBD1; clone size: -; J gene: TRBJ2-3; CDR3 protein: CASSQVFGTGLLGTQYF; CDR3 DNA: TGTGCCAGCAGCCAAGTTTTCGGGACAGGCCTTCTAGGTACGCAGTATTTT
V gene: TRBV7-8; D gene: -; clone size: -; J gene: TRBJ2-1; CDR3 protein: CASSLRRLVSGNEQFF; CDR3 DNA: TGTGCCAGCAGCTTAAGAAGGCTAGTAAGTGGCAATGAGCAGTTCTTC
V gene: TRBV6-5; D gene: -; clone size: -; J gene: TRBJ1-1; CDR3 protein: CAIQAGVNTEAFF; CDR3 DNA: TGTGCCATTCAAGCGGGAGTGAACACTGAAGCTTTCTTT
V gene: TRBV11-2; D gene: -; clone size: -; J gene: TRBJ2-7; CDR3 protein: CASSLSGRTDLEQYF; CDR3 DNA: TGTGCCAGCAGCTTATCCGGACGGACAGATTTGGAGCAGTACTTC